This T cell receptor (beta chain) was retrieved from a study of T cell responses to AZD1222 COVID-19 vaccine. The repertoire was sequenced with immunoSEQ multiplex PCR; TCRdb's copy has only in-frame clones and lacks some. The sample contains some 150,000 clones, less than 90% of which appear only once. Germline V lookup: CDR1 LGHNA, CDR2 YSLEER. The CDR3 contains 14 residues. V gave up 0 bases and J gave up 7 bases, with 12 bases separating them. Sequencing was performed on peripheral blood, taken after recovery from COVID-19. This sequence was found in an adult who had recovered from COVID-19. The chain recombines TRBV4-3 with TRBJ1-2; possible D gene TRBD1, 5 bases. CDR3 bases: TGCGCCAGCAGCCAAGAAGGTAGGGGCTTTGGCTACACCTTC. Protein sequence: CASSQEGRGFGYTF.